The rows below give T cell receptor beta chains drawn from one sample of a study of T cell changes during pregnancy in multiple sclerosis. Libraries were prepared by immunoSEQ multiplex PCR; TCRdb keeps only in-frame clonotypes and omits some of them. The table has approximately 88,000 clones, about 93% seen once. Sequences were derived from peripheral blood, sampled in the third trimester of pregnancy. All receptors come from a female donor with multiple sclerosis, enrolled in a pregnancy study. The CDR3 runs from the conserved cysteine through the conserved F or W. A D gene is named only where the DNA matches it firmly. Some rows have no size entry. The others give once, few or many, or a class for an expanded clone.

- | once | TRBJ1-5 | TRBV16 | TGTGCCAGCAAGAACGGGTCTGAAGGGGGTCAGCCCCAGCATTTT | CASKNGSEGGQPQHF
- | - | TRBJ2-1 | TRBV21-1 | TGTGCCAGCAGCAAAGACCGGTCTAGCGGGACCAATGAGCAGTTCTTC | CASSKDRSSGTNEQFF
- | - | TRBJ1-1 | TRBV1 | TGCACCAGCAGCCCTAGGGACAGCATGAACACTGAAGCTTTCTTT | CTSSPRDSMNTEAFF
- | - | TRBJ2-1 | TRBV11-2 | TGTGCCAGCAGCGACTTCGAGCAGTTCTTC | CASSDFEQFF
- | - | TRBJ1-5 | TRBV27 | TGTGCCAGCAGTTTATTGCAGGGGTCTAAGCCCCAGCATTTT | CASSLLQGSKPQHF
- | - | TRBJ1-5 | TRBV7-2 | TGTGCCAGCAGCTTAGTACATAATAGCAATCAGCCCCAGCATTTT | CASSLVHNSNQPQHF
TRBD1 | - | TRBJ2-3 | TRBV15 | TGTGCCACCAGCAGAGATCCCGGACAGGGGCCAGATACGCAGTATTTT | CATSRDPGQGPDTQYF
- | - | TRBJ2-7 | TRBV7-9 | TGTGCCAGCAGCCCCCGTCGTGACGAGCAGTACTTC | CASSPRRDEQYF
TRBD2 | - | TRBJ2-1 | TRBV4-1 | TGCGCCAGCAGCCTAGCGGGAGGGTACAATGAGCAGTTCTTC | CASSLAGGYNEQFF
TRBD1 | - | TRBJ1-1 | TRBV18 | TGTGCCAGCTCACAGGGACAGAGCACTGAAGCTTTCTTT | CASSQGQSTEAFF
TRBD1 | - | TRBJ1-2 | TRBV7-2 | TGTGCCAGCAGCTTAGGGAGGGGGCAGCTCTATGGCTACACCTTC | CASSLGRGQLYGYTF
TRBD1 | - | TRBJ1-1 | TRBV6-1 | TGTGCCAGCAGTGAAAAGGTCAGGGGGACTGAAGCTTTCTTT | CASSEKVRGTEAFF
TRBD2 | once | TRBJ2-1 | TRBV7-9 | TGTGCCAGCAGCTCAACGGGACTAGCGGGAGGTTTCCATGAGCAGTTCTTC | CASSSTGLAGGFHEQFF
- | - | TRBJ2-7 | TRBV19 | TGTGCCAGCCTCCGGACTGATCCCTACGAGCAGTACTTC | CASLRTDPYEQYF
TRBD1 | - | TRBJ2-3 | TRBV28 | TGTGCCAGCAGTTTAGGACAGGTCTACCCCAGTACGCAGTATTTT | CASSLGQVYPSTQYF
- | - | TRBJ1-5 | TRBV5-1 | TGCGCCAGCTCCTCGGGGGAGTTATTCGGCAATCAGCCCCAGCATTTT | CASSSGELFGNQPQHF
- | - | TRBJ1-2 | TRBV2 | TGTGCCAGCAGAGCCGGGGGTAACTATGGCTACACCTTC | CASRAGGNYGYTF
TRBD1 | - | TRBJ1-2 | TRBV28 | TGTGCCAGCAGTTTCCGACAGGGGGCGAACTATGGCTACACCTTC | CASSFRQGANYGYTF
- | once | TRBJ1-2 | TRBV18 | TGTGCCAGCTCCCTGAACCAAGGGGGATCTAACTATGGCTACACCTTC | CASSLNQGGSNYGYTF
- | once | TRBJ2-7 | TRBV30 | TGTGCCTGGAGTGTAGGCGGGAATTACTACGAGCAGTACTTC | CAWSVGGNYYEQYF
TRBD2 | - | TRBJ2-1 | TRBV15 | TGTGCCACCCAGGGACTAGCGGCGTACAATGAGCAGTTCTTC | CATQGLAAYNEQFF
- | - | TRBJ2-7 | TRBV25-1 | TGTGCCAGCACCGGACCGGGAACCTACGAGCAGTACTTC | CASTGPGTYEQYF
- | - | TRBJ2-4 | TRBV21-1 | TGTGCCAGCAGCCCGAGATTAGCCAAAAACATTCAGTACTTC | CASSPRLAKNIQYF
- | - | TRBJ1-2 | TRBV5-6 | TGTGCCAGCAGCCTTACATCTAACTATGGCTACACCTTC | CASSLTSNYGYTF
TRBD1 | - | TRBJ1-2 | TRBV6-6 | TGTGCCAGCAGTTACTCGACAGGGCCGGACGGCTACACCTTC | CASSYSTGPDGYTF
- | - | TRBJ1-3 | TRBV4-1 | TGCGCCAGCAGCCAAGATCATGCGGGGGCTTTCGGAAACACCATATATTTT | CASSQDHAGAFGNTIYF
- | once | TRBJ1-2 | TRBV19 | TGTGCCAGTCTCGGGGTTAACTATGGCTACACCTTC | CASLGVNYGYTF
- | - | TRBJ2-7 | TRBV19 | TGTGCCAGTGCACCTCGAGCGGCACACGAGCAGTACTTC | CASAPRAAHEQYF
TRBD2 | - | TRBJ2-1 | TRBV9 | TGTGCCAGCACCAAGACTAGCGGGTACAATGAGCAGTTCTTC | CASTKTSGYNEQFF
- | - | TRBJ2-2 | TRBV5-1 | TGCGCCAGCAGCTTTTCGGACACCGGGGAGCTGTTTTTT | CASSFSDTGELFF
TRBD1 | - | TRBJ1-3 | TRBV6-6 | TGTGCCAGCAGTCCCGGGACAGAAAACAGTGGAAACACCATATATTTT | CASSPGTENSGNTIYF
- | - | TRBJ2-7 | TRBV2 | TGTGCCAGCAGCCCGGTTCGCTCGAAGGGGGAGCAGTACTTC | CASSPVRSKGEQYF
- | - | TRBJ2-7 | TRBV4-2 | TGTGCCAGCAGCCAAGGGGGTAGCGGCACCTACGAGCAGTACTTC | CASSQGGSGTYEQYF
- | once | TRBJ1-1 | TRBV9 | TGTGCCAGCAGCGTCGGACAGTCAGGGACTGAAGCTTTCTTT | CASSVGQSGTEAFF
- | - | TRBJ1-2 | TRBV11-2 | TGTGCCAGCAGCACCGATGCCAGGCTGGCTTACACCTTC | CASSTDARLAYTF
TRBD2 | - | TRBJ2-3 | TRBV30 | TGTGCCCTCCTGGCGGGAGGACCAGATACGCAGTATTTT | CALLAGGPDTQYF
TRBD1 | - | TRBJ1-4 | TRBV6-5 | TGTGCCACGGGGAGGACAGGGGCAAGTGAAAAACTGTTTTTT | CATGRTGASEKLFF
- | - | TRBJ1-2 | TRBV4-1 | TGCGCCAGCAGCCAAGTACCTATGGGGGGGATTAACTATGGCTACACCTTC | CASSQVPMGGINYGYTF
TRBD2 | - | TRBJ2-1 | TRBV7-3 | TGTGCCAGCAGCCAATCCGGGTGGACTAGTCCCAATGAGCAGTTCTTC | CASSQSGWTSPNEQFF
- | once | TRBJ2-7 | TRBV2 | TGTGCCAGCAGCCCGGGACAATCTATAAGCTCCTACGAGCAGTACTTC | CASSPGQSISSYEQYF
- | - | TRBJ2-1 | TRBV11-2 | TGTGCCAGCAGCACCCGCCCAGGTTACAATGAGCAGTTCTTC | CASSTRPGYNEQFF
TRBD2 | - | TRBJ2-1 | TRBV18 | TGTGCCAGCTCACCTGTATCCCTAGCGGGACCCCGCTCCTACAATGAGCAGTTCTTC | CASSPVSLAGPRSYNEQFF
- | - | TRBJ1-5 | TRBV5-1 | TGCGCCAGCAGCCTTGTCGGAGAGGGTAGTCAGCCCCAGCATTTT | CASSLVGEGSQPQHF